The T cell receptor beta chain described here comes from a study of T cell clonotyping in hematopoietic cell transplantation. The germline V gene has CDR1 MNHNS and CDR2 SASEGT. Unmatched junction bases numbered 9, after V lost 8 bases and J lost 2 bases. This CDR3 is 14 amino acids long. Here immunoSEQ multiplex PCR was the method, and the copy in TCRdb shows in-frame clones only, minus some. The sample lists roughly 50,000 clones, about nine tenths occurring once. Time point meaning: recipient sample about 28 days before transplant, after cytoreduction. Recipients were bled about 28 days pretransplant and at posttransplant days 30, 100, 180.

This receptor was taken from a man in his 60s with biphenotypic leukemia. Some clones in this sample may be carry-over from other donors' samples. The chain has TRBV6-1 and TRBJ2-7; 7 bases map to TRBD2. The sequencing used peripheral blood mononuclear cells, collected before stem cell transplant. The CDR3: CASGRASQAYEQYF. DNA for the CDR3: TGTGCCAGCGGGAGGGCCTCCCAAGCCTACGAGCAGTACTTC.